Described below is a single T cell receptor beta chain sequence and its context. MiXCR, applied by TCRdb to the reads, yields one record per CDR3 protein. The sample carries about 97,000 distinct CDR3 sequences, around 30% recorded once. This sample was included in a study of type 1 regulatory T cells. About the research overall: T-allo10 is an in vitro-generated, Tr1-enriched CD4 T cell product specific for alloantigen.

The V and J ends lost 2 bases and 4 bases, in that order; junction bases with no gene match: 3. The CDR3 has 14 residues. The germline V gene encodes CDR1 MNHEY and CDR2 SVGEGT. This TCR was recovered from a human donor in good health. The specimen sequenced was CD4+ T cells, either the whole sample or a sorted fraction (not recorded which). The chain joins TRBV6-2 or TRBV6-3 to TRBJ1-2, with 8 bases fitting TRBD1. CDR3 sequence: CASSYDGTGYGYTF. CDR3 nucleotides: TGTGCCAGCAGTTACGACGGGACAGGCTATGGCTACACCTTC.